Sequencing of this TCR beta chain was carried out in a study of T cells in Graves' hyperthyroidism and ophthalmopathy. Findings and limits, study-wide: Peripheral blood also featured most of the thyroid clonotypes expanded above 0.001. For ophthalmopathy, model prediction preceded onset by a median roughly 6.2 months.

Researchers amplified the TCR beta CDR3 regions from RNA transcripts. The TCR CDR3 first-round RT-PCR relied on the HTBI primer set. Each CDR3 protein is one row after TCRdb ran MiXCR on the multiplex PCR reads. The profile shows 300,000 to 450,000 distinct CDR3 sequences, less than 15% of them singletons. Recently diagnosed hyperthyroidism of less than 2 months' duration affected patients aged 18 to 65. Germline V gene lookup returns CDR1 SGHVS and CDR2 FQNEAQ. CDR3 length equals 15 residues. V lost 6 bases and J lost 0; bases outside the gene matches: 7. With respect to this clonotype: Its specificity is not known.

The specimen was blood. The chain couples TRBV7-8 to TRBJ2-7; 8 nucleotides align to TRBD1. The source is a woman between 18 and 29 years old with Graves' hyperthyroidism. The CDR3 nucleotides read TGTGCCAGCAGGACTGACAGGGGAAGCTCCTACGAGCAGTACTTC. Residues: CASRTDRGSSYEQYF.